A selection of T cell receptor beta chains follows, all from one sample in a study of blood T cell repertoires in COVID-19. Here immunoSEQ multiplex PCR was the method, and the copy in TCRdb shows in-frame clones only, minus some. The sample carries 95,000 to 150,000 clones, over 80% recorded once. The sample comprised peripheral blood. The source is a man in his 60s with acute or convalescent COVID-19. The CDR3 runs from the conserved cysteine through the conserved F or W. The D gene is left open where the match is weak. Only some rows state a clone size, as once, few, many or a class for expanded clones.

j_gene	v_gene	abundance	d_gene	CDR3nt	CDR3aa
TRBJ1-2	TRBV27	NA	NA	TGTGCCAGCAGGTCGAGTTGGGGGGGAACGAGTGGCTACACCTTC	CASRSSWGGTSGYTF
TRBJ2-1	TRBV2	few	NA	TGTGCCAGCAGCGTAAGAGAGGGAAATGAGCAGTTCTTC	CASSVREGNEQFF
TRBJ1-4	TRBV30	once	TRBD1	TGTGCCTGGAGTGTAGACAGGGTAAATGAAAAACTGTTTTTT	CAWSVDRVNEKLFF
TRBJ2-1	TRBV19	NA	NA	TGTGCCAGTAGTAACGGTTACAATGAGCAGTTCTTC	CASSNGYNEQFF
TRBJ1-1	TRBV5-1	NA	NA	TGCGCCAGCAGCTTGGCCGTCAGGGTGAACACTGAAGCTTTCTTT	CASSLAVRVNTEAFF
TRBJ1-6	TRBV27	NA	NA	TGTGCCAGCAGCTTCGACAGGCTCTATAATTCACCCCTCCACTTT	CASSFDRLYNSPLHF
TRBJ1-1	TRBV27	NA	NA	TGTGCCAGCAGTTTAAGTTCGGGAAGGGCGAACACTGAAGCTTTCTTT	CASSLSSGRANTEAFF
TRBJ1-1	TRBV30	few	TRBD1	TGTGCCTCCTCGGCCTTTGACAGGGTTGGAGCTTTCTTT	CASSAFDRVGAFF
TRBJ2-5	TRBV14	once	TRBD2	TGTGCCAGCGCGCCACTAGCGGGAGAACAAGAGACCCAGTACTTC	CASAPLAGEQETQYF
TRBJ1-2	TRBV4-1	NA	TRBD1	TGCGCCAGCAGCCACCCGGGACAGGCCTATGGCTACACCTTC	CASSHPGQAYGYTF
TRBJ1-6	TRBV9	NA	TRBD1	TGTGCCAGCAGCCCCCGGGACAGGGCGGGCTTCTCCTATAATTCACCCCTCCACTTT	CASSPRDRAGFSYNSPLHF
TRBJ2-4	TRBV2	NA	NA	TGTGCCAGCGGGCGTGCCAAAAACATTCAGTACTTC	CASGRAKNIQYF
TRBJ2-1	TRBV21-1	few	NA	TGTGCCAGCACGGCACTAGCGAGCTACAATGAGCAGTTCTTC	CASTALASYNEQFF
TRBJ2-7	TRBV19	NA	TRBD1	TGTGCCAGTAGTATAGTCTTCGGGACAGGGGGCAGTTACGAGCAGTACTTC	CASSIVFGTGGSYEQYF
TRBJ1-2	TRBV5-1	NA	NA	TGCGCCAGCAGCGTGGCCCCGGGGGATGGCTACACCTTC	CASSVAPGDGYTF
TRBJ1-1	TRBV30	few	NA	TGTGCCTGGAGTGACAGGGTGGATGCGGCTTTCTTT	CAWSDRVDAAFF
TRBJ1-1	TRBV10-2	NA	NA	TGCGCCAGCAGCGGGTCCCAGGGGTTCACTGAAGCTTTCTTT	CASSGSQGFTEAFF